Following are 21 T cell receptor beta chains from one sample sequenced in a study of chemoradiotherapy in HPV16-positive cancers. The protocol was immunoSEQ multiplex PCR, while the TCRdb copy is restricted to in-frame clones and leaves out a portion. The sample lists approximately 20,000 clones, 70% to 90% occurring once. Here the sequenced sample was blood, taken from a patient who underwent chemoradiotherapy. The receptors were sampled from a human donor with HPV-associated anogenital cancer.

The rearrangement links TRBV6-6 to TRBJ1-2; 9 nucleotides match TRBD1. Looked up from germline, CDR1 is MNHNY and CDR2 is SVGAGI (reference sequence). The junction had 11 bases not matched to a gene; V was cut back by 7 bases and J by 2 bases. This CDR3 spans 16 amino acids. CDR3 bases: TGTGCCAGCACTCCGGACAGGGGCCTAACAAACTATGGCTACACCTTC. Protein: CASTPDRGLTNYGYTF.

The chain combines TRBV7-8 with TRBJ2-5; 10 bases align to TRBD2. The J segment lost 7 bases and the V segment lost 4 bases, leaving 9 bases of the junction unmatched. The CDR3 totals 15 residues. Germline V lookup: CDR1 SGHVS, CDR2 FQNEAQ. The CDR3 coding sequence is TGTGCCAGCAGCTACGGACTAGCGGCTAGTGGGACCCAGTACTTC. This encodes CASSYGLAASGTQYF.

The chain combines TRBV19 with TRBJ2-6, with D possibly being TRBD1 or TRBD2 (5 bases each). V lost 7 bases, J lost 0 bases, and 10 bases lay in between. Germline V gives CDR1 LNHDA, CDR2 SQIVND (reference sequence). The CDR3 length is 15 residues. The CDR3 loop reads CASTLGDSGANVLTF. CDR3 sequence (DNA): TGTGCCAGTACCCTGGGGGACTCTGGGGCCAACGTCCTGACTTTC.

V usage is TRBV4-2 and J usage is TRBJ2-7, with D perhaps given as TRBD1 or TRBD2 (5 bases each). With 9 bases removed from V and 1 base from J, the gap between germline ends came to 16 bases. The CDR3 is 14 residues long. The germline V gene has CDR1 LGHNA and CDR2 YNFKEQ. CDR3 region: CASSAGTGSYEQYF. CDR3 nucleotides: TGTGCCAGTTCAGCCGGGACGGGGTCCTACGAGCAGTACTTC.

The J gene is TRBJ2-3, the V gene TRBV2; D is uncertain. V was shortened by 2 bases and J by 2 bases, with 14 bases between the two germline ends. CDR1 and CDR2 (germline): SNHLY, FYNNEI. The CDR3 has 16 residues. CDR3 sequence: CASSELTKKPTDTQYF. CDR3 DNA sequence: TGTGCCAGCAGTGAACTCACCAAAAAGCCCACAGATACGCAGTATTTT.

This chain links TRBV5-1 with TRBJ2-3; D might be TRBD2 (5 bases). V dropped 0 bases and J dropped 0 bases, with 14 bases sitting between them. Germline lookup yields CDR1 SGHRS and CDR2 YFSETQ. The CDR3 is 17 residues long. The CDR3 bases are TGCGCCAGCAGCTTGGGTTCGGGAACCTCTAGCACAGATACGCAGTATTTT. Translating gives CASSLGSGTSSTDTQYF.

This CDR3 reads CASSQEGRYNEQFF. CDR3 nucleotides: TGTGCCAGCAGCCAAGAAGGACGCTACAATGAGCAGTTCTTC. This chain joins TRBV14 and TRBJ2-1; D not resolved. Trimming stripped 0 bases from V and 3 bases from J, with 6 bases between. CDR1 is SGHDN and CDR2 is FVKESK in the germline V gene. The CDR3 has 14 amino acids. The variable domain in full, completed from reference TRBV14 and TRBJ2-1, reads EAGVTQFPSHSVIEKGQTVTLRCDPISGHDNLYWYRRVMGKEIKFLLHFVKESKQDESGMPNNRFLAERTGGTYSTLKVQPAELEDSGVYFCASSQEGRYNEQFFGPGTRLTVL.

The chain combines TRBV6-1 with TRBJ1-6; 8 bases are shared with TRBD1. Trimming at V came to 6 bases and at J to 7 bases, leaving 8 bases not matched to a gene. The V gene's germline CDR1 is MNHNS and CDR2 SASEGT. The CDR3 runs 15 residues. The CDR3 here is CASRADGTGNSPLHF. CDR3 nucleotides: TGTGCCAGCAGGGCGGACGGGACAGGAAATTCACCCCTCCACTTT.

The chain links TRBV6-1 to TRBJ2-7; D gene ambiguous. This CDR3 region has 11 residues. CDR1 and CDR2 (germline): MNHNS, SASEGT. The V gene lost 2 bases and the J gene lost 3 bases, with 2 bases spanning the gap. The CDR3 region has the DNA TGTGCCAGCAGTGAATTCTACGAGCAGTACGTC. Protein sequence: CASSEFYEQYV.

V usage is TRBV5-1 and J usage is TRBJ1-6, with D hard to call. The germline V and J ends were trimmed by 0 bases and 5 bases, with 12 bases remaining between them. The length of the CDR3 is 16 residues. Germline V gene sequence: CDR1 SGHRS, CDR2 YFSETQ. The CDR3 loop is CASSLESVINNSPLHF. CDR3 nucleotide sequence: TGCGCCAGCAGCTTGGAGTCGGTAATTAATAATTCACCCCTCCACTTT.

The V call is TRBV19, the J call TRBJ1-5; 11 nucleotides agree with TRBD1. Germline lookup yields CDR1 LNHDA and CDR2 SQIVND (reference sequence). V shed 8 bases and J 4 bases; nucleotides not matched to a gene: 13. The CDR3 has 17 residues. CDR3 DNA: TGTGCCAGTGGGGGGACAGGGGGTCGCTCGGGGAATCAGCCCCAGCATTTT. This sequence encodes CASGGTGGRSGNQPQHF.

The J gene is TRBJ1-2, the V gene TRBV30; D is perhaps TRBD1 (6 bases). The germline CDR1 and CDR2 sequences are GTSNPN and SVGIG (reference sequence). CDR3 length: 14 residues. Trimming shortened V by 0 bases and J by 2 bases, and 10 bases separated the two germline ends. The CDR3 spells CAWSVGQKNYGYTF. As DNA, the CDR3 is TGTGCCTGGAGTGTAGGACAGAAAAACTATGGCTACACCTTC. Drawing the rest from reference TRBV30 and TRBJ1-2, the complete variable domain is SQTIHQWPATLVQPVGSPLSLECTVEGTSNPNLYWYRQAAGRGLQLLFYSVGIGQISSEVPQNLSASRPQDRQFILSSKKLLLSDSGFYLCAWSVGQKNYGYTFGSGTRLTVV.

The gene calls are TRBV18 and TRBJ1-3; tentatively, D is TRBD1 (5 bases). CDR3 length equals 17 residues. From germline, CDR1 is KGHSH and CDR2 LQKENI. Trimming removed 3 bases from V and 0 bases from J, with 15 bases in between. Written as DNA, the CDR3 is TGTGCCAGCTCACCGACGTCCGGGACGGCCTCTGGAAACACCATATATTTT. Translated, it gives CASSPTSGTASGNTIYF. The full variable domain, completed using reference TRBV18 and TRBJ1-3, is NAGVMQNPRHLVRRRGQEARLRCSPMKGHSHVYWYRQLPEEGLKFMVYLQKENIIDESGMPKERFSAEFPKEGPSILRIQQVVRGDSAAYFCASSPTSGTASGNTIYFGEGSWLTVV.

This chain uses TRBV29-1 with TRBJ1-2; weak D call: TRBD1 (5 bases). Germline CDR1 and CDR2: SQVTM and ANQGSEA. The CDR3 is made up of 13 amino acids. V lost 0 bases and J lost 8, with 13 bases in between. The CDR3 region has the DNA TGCAGCGTTGAAGATCTAGGAGGGACCGGCTACACCTTC. Its protein product is CSVEDLGGTGYTF.

This clone has only a few counts. The chain joins TRBV6-1 to TRBJ2-7; D unresolved. There are 13 residues in the CDR3. V lost 6 bases and J 4 bases, leaving 13 bases between the germline ends. Germline V gives CDR1 MNHNS, CDR2 SASEGT. This CDR3 reads CASSSRDRYEQYV. The CDR3, as DNA: TGTGCCAGCAGCTCTAGAGACCGATACGAGCAGTACGTC.

The chain is built from TRBV7-8 and TRBJ2-7; 8 positions match TRBD2. The length of the CDR3 is 15 residues. J gave up 1 base and V 4 bases, and 6 bases lay outside the gene matches. Germline V gives CDR1 SGHVS, CDR2 FQNEAQ. The DNA of the CDR3 is TGTGCCAGCAGCTCCCGGGGGGGAGGTTCCTACGAGCAGTACTTC. This codes for CASSSRGGGSYEQYF.

This sequence joins TRBV30 and TRBJ1-2, with TRBD1 matching 7 bases. V lost 7 bases, J lost 1 base, and 9 bases stayed unmatched. This CDR3 contains 14 residues. Germline-derived CDR1 and CDR2 are GTSNPN and SVGIG (reference sequence). CDR3 coding DNA: TGTGCCTTCCCGAGACAGGGACTTAACTATGGCTACACCTTC. Amino acid sequence: CAFPRQGLNYGYTF.

The chain has TRBV6-1 and TRBJ1-1; 10 bases are shared with TRBD1. V shed 6 bases, J shed 3 bases, and the junction held 7 bases outside the gene matches. The CDR3 totals 15 residues. CDR1 is MNHNS and CDR2 is SASEGT in the germline V gene. The CDR3 DNA sequence: TGTGCCAGCAGAACCGGGACAGGGGTGGACACTGAAGCTTTCTTT. It codes for CASRTGTGVDTEAFF.

The chain uses TRBV18 and TRBJ2-3; D may be TRBD2 (5 bases). The CDR3 loop spans 14 amino acids. Germline V gives CDR1 KGHSH, CDR2 LQKENI. Trimming cost V 2 bases and J 2 bases, with 8 bases left between them. Here the CDR3 reads CASSPGLSTDTQYF. CDR3 DNA sequence: TGTGCCAGCTCACCAGGACTGTCCACAGATACGCAGTATTTT.

The chain joins TRBV7-8 to TRBJ1-5; D gene uncertain. The CDR3 runs to 15 residues. Germline V gene sequence: CDR1 SGHVS, CDR2 FQNEAQ. V lost 1 base to trimming and J lost 5 bases, with 12 bases between them. In DNA form, the CDR3 reads TGTGCCAGCAGCTTAGATAACGGAAATCATCAGCCCCAGCATTTT. As protein: CASSLDNGNHQPQHF.

The rearrangement uses TRBV11-2 and TRBJ1-5; maybe TRBD1 (6 bases). The CDR3 runs to 15 residues. V gave up 1 base and J gave up 4 bases, with 11 bases separating them. Germline CDR1 SGHAT, CDR2 FQNNGV. The CDR3 spells CASSLGHRVNQPQHF. CDR3 DNA: TGTGCCAGCAGCTTAGGTCACAGGGTAAATCAGCCCCAGCATTTT.